This T cell receptor (beta chain) was identified during a study of beta chain features in type 1 diabetes. General observations from the study: Researchers cautioned that cDNA sequencing could over-represent cells with high TCR expression.

There are a few counts of this clone. Its antigen is unidentified. All of the isolated RNA was reverse transcribed, so expressed TCRB transcripts were sequenced. Sequencing used immunoSEQ multiplex PCR; TCRdb keeps in-frame clones, though not all of them. The sample records around 500,000 clones, about 29% being singletons. V was cut by 7 bases and J by 0 bases, with 16 bases left in between. From germline, CDR1 is LNHDA and CDR2 SQIVND (reference sequence). This CDR3 region has 17 residues. The clonotype comes from a man in his late teens or twenties in good health. The chain uses TRBV19 and TRBJ2-6, with a possible D match to TRBD2 (6 bases). The sequencing input was naive CD4+ T cells from blood. In DNA form, the CDR3 reads TGTGCCAGTACCATACGGGAGACATTCTCTGGGGCCAACGTCCTGACTTTC. Its protein product is CASTIRETFSGANVLTF.